The clone carrying this TCR beta chain has more than one count but fewer than ten. Its antigen is not known. The data were taken from a study of T cells after yellow fever vaccination. General study results and limits: The secondary response showed a weaker magnitude and a faster peak, day 5 versus 15. Any FACS-sorted repertoire could hold abundant clonotypes that contaminate it from the bulk population. Most clones from primary vaccination were detected again post-booster (roughly 96% CD4, about 88% CD8).

Researchers made TCR cDNA using 5'RACE template switching, and this step added a universal primer site and UMIs. One entry per CDR3 protein, called by TCRdb with MiXCR from the 5' RACE reads. The sample records roughly 330,000 distinct CDR3 sequences, around 7.3% being singletons. This TCR came from a man younger than 35 who received the YFV17D yellow fever vaccine. This specimen was PBMCs, taken about 49 days after the first yellow fever vaccination.

The CDR3: CASSPDRGIRQETQYF. In DNA, the CDR3 is TGTGCCAGCTCACCGGACAGGGGAATACGGCAAGAGACCCAGTACTTC. V usage is TRBV18 and J usage is TRBJ2-5; TRBD1 matches 9 bases. From germline, CDR1 is KGHSH and CDR2 LQKENI. CDR3 size: 16 residues. Unmatched junction bases numbered 7, after V lost 3 bases and J lost 2 bases.